Below, 25 T cell receptor beta chains from the same sample are listed, as sequenced in a study of OX40 agonist ivuxolimab in advanced cancers. Libraries were constructed by the immunoSEQ multiplex PCR assay. TCRdb's version of the immuneACCESS table is confined to in-frame rearrangements and falls short of the full clone set. An unresolved V gene accounts for under half of the shortfall where checked; the remainder is of unknown origin. A total of tens of thousands of clones appear in this sample, 94% of them only once. About a fifth of the sample goes to the ten largest clones. The specimen comprised CD4+ or CD8+ T cells sorted from blood, sampled in a trial of the OX40 agonist ivuxolimab. These TCRs come from an adult with an advanced solid tumor such as melanoma, head and neck, liver or kidney cancer.

The chain uses TRBV10-3 and TRBJ2-7; 8 nucleotides agree with TRBD1. CDR1 and CDR2 from the germline V gene are ENHRY and SYGVKD. The V segment lost 3 bases and the J segment 2 bases; nucleotides outside the gene matches: 9. The CDR3 sequence is 16 residues long. CDR3 sequence (DNA): TGTGCCATCAGTGACCCCGGACAGGGAATACCCTACGAGCAGTACTTC. This codes for CAISDPGQGIPYEQYF.

The chain joins TRBV11-2 to TRBJ2-5, with D possibly TRBD1 on 7 matching bases. CDR1 and CDR2 from the germline V gene are SGHAT and FQNNGV. The germline V and J ends were trimmed by 10 bases and 1 base, with 22 bases remaining between them. CDR3 length equals 16 residues. The CDR3 coding sequence is TGTGCCACCAGGGGGGTTTTGGGAGCGGTCCAAGAGACCCAGTACTTC. This sequence encodes CATRGVLGAVQETQYF.

V usage is TRBV19 and J usage is TRBJ1-1, with a possible D match to TRBD1 (5 bases). In germline, CDR1 is LNHDA, CDR2 SQIVND (reference sequence). CDR3 size: 11 residues. The V gene lost 6 bases and the J gene lost 6 bases, with 8 bases spanning the gap. In nucleotides, the CDR3 is TGTGCCAGTAGAGCAGGGCCTGAAGCTTTCTTT. Residues: CASRAGPEAFF.

The chain carries TRBV4-3 and TRBJ1-1; possible D gene TRBD1, 5 bases. V was clipped by 0 bases and J by 0 bases, with 23 bases between them. The CDR3 is 20 residues long. The germline V gene has CDR1 LGHNA and CDR2 YSLEER. The chain's CDR3 is CASSQDRVSLGRYMNTEAFF. DNA for the CDR3: TGCGCCAGCAGCCAAGACAGGGTGTCCCTAGGCCGCTACATGAACACTGAAGCTTTCTTT.

J is TRBJ2-1 and V is TRBV19; 8 bases are a match to TRBD2. The CDR3 loop spans 14 amino acids. With 3 bases clipped from V and 9 bases from J, the junction kept 7 bases outside the gene matches. The germline gives CDR1 LNHDA, CDR2 SQIVND (reference sequence). The CDR3 here is CASSMTGGPGEQFF. The CDR3 DNA reads as TGTGCCAGTAGTATGACGGGGGGGCCTGGTGAGCAGTTCTTC.

V is TRBV15 and J is TRBJ1-3; a weak D match, TRBD1 (5 bases). V lost 0 bases to trimming and J lost 0 bases, with 24 bases between them. The CDR3 is 21 residues long. CDR1 and CDR2 from the germline V gene are LNHNV and YYDKDF (reference sequence). The CDR3 DNA reads as TGTGCCACCAGCAGAGAAGTGCCGGCGGGGTCCAGGGCTAGCTCTGGAAACACCATATATTTT. Translated: CATSREVPAGSRASSGNTIYF. The whole variable domain, remainder taken from reference TRBV15 and TRBJ1-3, is DAMVIQNPRYQVTQFGKPVTLSCSQTLNHNVMYWYQQKSSQAPKLLFHYYDKDFNNEADTPDNFQSRRPNTSFCFLDIRSPGLGDTAMYLCATSREVPAGSRASSGNTIYFGEGSWLTVV.

This sequence joins TRBV9 and TRBJ2-3; D is perhaps TRBD2 (6 bases). The CDR3 is made up of 16 amino acids. The ends were cut back, 4 bases at V and 0 bases at J, with 15 bases in the middle. The germline V gene encodes CDR1 SGDLS and CDR2 YYNGEE. The CDR3 is CASSPRGGDSTDTQYF. CDR3 sequence (DNA): TGTGCCAGCAGCCCCCGAGGCGGGGATAGCACAGATACGCAGTATTTT.

The chain combines TRBV7-6 with TRBJ1-2; possible D gene TRBD1, 5 bases. The CDR3 totals 14 residues. The V gene lost 5 bases and the J gene lost 3 bases, with 13 bases spanning the gap. Germline assignment: CDR1 SGHVS and CDR2 FNYEAQ. The CDR3 region is CASSHAGGDYGYTF. The CDR3 DNA reads TGTGCCAGCAGCCATGCGGGGGGTGACTATGGCTACACCTTC.

The count of this clone is one. V and J are TRBV19 and TRBJ2-1, with no clear D. This CDR3 spans 15 amino acids. The germline V gene encodes CDR1 LNHDA and CDR2 SQIVND (reference sequence). Trimming pared 3 bases from V and 0 bases from J, leaving 9 bases between. DNA of the CDR3: TGTGCCAGTAGTATCCCGACCAGCTCCTACAATGAGCAGTTCTTC. Amino acids: CASSIPTSSYNEQFF.

The genes are TRBV15 and TRBJ2-7; either TRBD1 or TRBD2 may supply D (5 bases each). Trimming stripped 0 bases from V and 3 bases from J, with 9 bases between. This CDR3 is 14 amino acids long. CDR1 and CDR2 (germline): LNHNV, YYDKDF (reference sequence). The CDR3 loop reads CATSRDGGDYEQYF. The CDR3 DNA is TGTGCCACCAGCAGAGATGGGGGAGACTACGAGCAGTACTTC.

This sequence joins TRBV19 and TRBJ1-5, with unresolved D. The CDR3 totals 18 residues. Trimming took off 3 bases at V and 0 bases at J, with 18 bases between the two ends. Looked up from germline, CDR1 is LNHDA and CDR2 is SQIVND (reference sequence). The CDR3 bases are TGTGCCAGTAGTATGAGTCTGGACGGAAGGTATAGCAATCAGCCCCAGCATTTT. It translates to CASSMSLDGRYSNQPQHF.

The J gene is TRBJ1-6, the V gene TRBV12-5; D call uncertain. The CDR3 covers 16 residues. Germline values: CDR1 LGHNT, CDR2 FRNRAP. Trimming took off 2 bases at V and 2 bases at J, with 10 bases between the two ends. CDR3 residues: CASGLTGSPYNSPLHF. In nucleotides, the CDR3 is TGTGCTAGTGGTTTGACGGGAAGCCCCTATAATTCACCCCTCCACTTT.

The chain has TRBV10-3 and TRBJ2-2; 8 bases are shared with TRBD1. The V segment lost 10 bases and the J segment 3 bases; nucleotides outside the gene matches: 10. CDR3 length: 15 residues. CDR1 is ENHRY, CDR2 SYGVKD, per germline. CDR3 coding DNA: TGTGCCACCTATGACAGGGGACCTCACACCGGGGAGCTGTTTTTT. Its translation: CATYDRGPHTGELFF.

The CDR3 is CAISDPASGRVYNEQFF. The DNA of the CDR3 is TGTGCCATCAGTGACCCCGCTAGCGGGAGGGTATACAATGAGCAGTTCTTC. The rearrangement joins TRBV10-3 to TRBJ2-1; 12 nucleotides line up with TRBD2. V was pared by 3 bases and J by 4 bases, with 7 bases of the junction left unmatched. Per the germline V gene, CDR1 is ENHRY and CDR2 is SYGVKD. The CDR3 is made up of 17 amino acids.

V is TRBV7-9 and J is TRBJ2-7; unclear D gene. With 4 bases removed from V and 2 bases from J, the gap between germline ends came to 9 bases. The CDR3 runs 13 residues. The V gene's germline CDR1 is SEHNR and CDR2 FQNEAQ (reference sequence). The CDR3 coding sequence is TGTGCCAGCAGCTCCCACAGAGCCTACGAGCAGTACTTC. Residues: CASSSHRAYEQYF.

In nucleotides, the CDR3 is TGTGCCAGCAGTTATACGGGACAGGGCTACGAGCAGTACTTC. As protein: CASSYTGQGYEQYF. The genes are TRBV6-5 and TRBJ2-7; 9 nucleotides line up with TRBD1. This CDR3 contains 14 residues. Germline CDR1 and CDR2: MNHEY and SVGAGI. Trimming cost V 3 bases and J 3 bases; bases outside gene matches: 3.

This sequence joins TRBV5-6 and TRBJ2-5, with D possibly being TRBD2 (5 bases). The CDR3 is 14 amino acids. Trimming shortened V by 4 bases and J by 2 bases, and 12 bases separated the two germline ends. CDR1 is SGHDT and CDR2 is YYEEEE in the germline V gene. The CDR3 region is CASSNGGSQETQYF. CDR3 bases: TGTGCCAGCAGCAACGGAGGCTCTCAAGAGACCCAGTACTTC.

As concerns this clone: The CDR3 carries no conserved terminal phenylalanine or tryptophan, so it likely arises from a read error. V gene TRBV28 combines with J gene TRBJ2-7; the D gene could be TRBD1 or TRBD2 (5 bases each). This CDR3 region has 15 residues. Trimming took off 2 bases at V and 2 bases at J, with 13 bases between the two ends. The V gene's germline CDR1 is MDHEN and CDR2 SYDVKM. The CDR3 loop is CASSLGDPPTYEQYS. CDR3 DNA: TGTGCCAGCAGTTTAGGGGACCCCCCAACCTACGAGCAGTACTCC.

V is TRBV5-1 and J is TRBJ2-3; D might be TRBD2 (7 bases). The CDR3 spans 13 residues. V lost 5 bases to trimming and J lost 4 bases, with 11 bases between them. Germline V gene data show CDR1 as SGHRS and CDR2 as YFSETQ. The CDR3 DNA reads as TGCGCCAGCAGTAGGGGGGGGCCAGATACGCAGTATTTT. It is translated as CASSRGGPDTQYF. Based on the CDR3 plus reference TRBV5-1 and TRBJ2-3, the full variable domain is KAGVTQTPRYLIKTRGQQVTLSCSPISGHRSVSWYQQTPGQGLQFLFEYFSETQRNKGNFPGRFSGRQFSNSRSEMNVSTLELGDSALYLCASSRGGPDTQYFGPGTRLTVL.

This clone was detected only a few times. The V gene is TRBV5-1, the J gene TRBJ2-1; unclear D gene. This CDR3 is 14 amino acids long. The germline CDR1 and CDR2 sequences are SGHRS and YFSETQ. V was trimmed by 2 bases and J by 2 bases, leaving 8 bases between them. As DNA, the CDR3 is TGCGCCAGCAGCTTCATGAATACCTACAATGAGCAGTTCTTC. Translating it yields CASSFMNTYNEQFF.

This chain joins TRBV2 and TRBJ1-3, with D uncertain. Looked up from germline, CDR1 is SNHLY and CDR2 is FYNNEI. V was shortened by 6 bases and J by 7 bases, with 4 bases between the two germline ends. This CDR3 has 10 amino acids. CDR3 amino acids: CASRGNTIYF. The CDR3, as DNA: TGTGCCAGCAGGGGGAACACCATATATTTT.

The chain joins TRBV20-1 to TRBJ2-3; 7 bases map to TRBD2. In germline, CDR1 is DFQATT, CDR2 SNEGSKA (reference sequence). Germline trimming cut 6 bases from V and 4 bases from J; bases unmatched to any gene: 1. The CDR3 totals 11 residues. CDR3 protein: CSAGGSDTQYF. Written as DNA, the CDR3 is TGCAGTGCCGGGGGGTCAGATACGCAGTATTTT.

V usage is TRBV19 and J usage is TRBJ2-1, with 10 bases aligning to TRBD1. CDR1 and CDR2 from the germline V gene are LNHDA and SQIVND (reference sequence). The CDR3 extends over 14 amino acids. The junction had 8 bases not matched to a gene; V was cut back by 7 bases and J by 8 bases. The CDR3 region has the DNA TGTGCCAGTACGCCGGGACAGGGGTCTTATGAGCAGTTCTTC. Protein sequence: CASTPGQGSYEQFF.

This chain joins TRBV19 and TRBJ2-1, with TRBD2 identical over 8 bases. V trimming: 5 bases; J trimming: 4 bases; junction bases outside the gene matches: 7. Germline V gives CDR1 LNHDA, CDR2 SQIVND (reference sequence). The CDR3 is 15 amino acids. In nucleotides, the CDR3 is TGTGCCAGTAGTGAAGCGGGAGCGGCTTACAATGAGCAGTTCTTC. It yields the protein CASSEAGAAYNEQFF.

The genes are TRBV10-2 and TRBJ2-3; no reliable D call. Germline assignment: CDR1 WSHSY and CDR2 SAAADI. V lost 10 bases and J 6 bases, leaving 14 bases between the germline ends. This CDR3 is 12 amino acids long. CDR3 nucleotide sequence: TGCGCCACTGCTACTCCCTCGGATACGCAGTATTTT. Protein product: CATATPSDTQYF.